This entry lists 8 T cell receptor beta chains sequenced from one sample in a study of long-term antiretroviral therapy in people with HIV. The assay, immunoSEQ v3.0, was run at survey level. Data came from immunoSEQ multiplex PCR; TCRdb stores just in-frame clones and leaves some out. The sample shows some 30,000 clones, roughly 90% of them seen only once. The sequencing used unsorted PBMCs, collected approximately 5.1 years after starting antiretroviral therapy. These TCRs come from a woman between 35 and 50 years old with HIV.

The J gene is TRBJ1-3, the V gene TRBV10-3; D may be TRBD1 (6 bases). CDR1 and CDR2 from the germline V gene are ENHRY and SYGVKD. This CDR3 has 13 residues. V was shortened by 5 bases and J by 5 bases, with 10 bases between the two germline ends. The CDR3 region has the DNA TGTGCCATCAGTACGGACAGAAGAAACACCATATATTTT. As protein: CAISTDRRNTIYF.

This chain links TRBV5-1 with TRBJ1-1, with 9 bases matching TRBD1. J lost 1 base, V lost 4 bases, and 2 bases had no gene match. The CDR3 has 14 residues. Looked up from germline, CDR1 is SGHRS and CDR2 is YFSETQ. The CDR3 here is CASSLTGGNTEAFF. The CDR3 nucleotides are TGCGCCAGCAGCCTGACAGGGGGGAACACTGAAGCTTTCTTT.

The chain combines TRBV30 with TRBJ2-1; D gene ambiguous. Germline loops: CDR1 GTSNPN, CDR2 SVGIG (reference sequence). The CDR3 spans 16 residues. The V gene lost 2 bases and the J gene lost 6 bases, with 20 bases spanning the gap. The CDR3 reads CAWSPRWPDPRNEQFF. CDR3 sequence (DNA): TGTGCCTGGAGTCCCCGTTGGCCCGACCCACGCAATGAGCAGTTCTTC.

The rearrangement links TRBV5-1 to TRBJ1-1, with 7 bases identical to TRBD1. CDR3 length equals 14 residues. Trimming took 5 bases from V and 2 from J; bases not matched to a gene: 6. The germline V gene encodes CDR1 SGHRS and CDR2 YFSETQ. In DNA, the CDR3 is TGCGCCAGCAGGACGGGACAGACTAACACTGAAGCTTTCTTT. It translates to CASRTGQTNTEAFF.

The chain couples TRBV5-1 to TRBJ2-1, with 10 bases identical to TRBD1. The V gene's germline CDR1 is SGHRS and CDR2 YFSETQ. CDR3 length: 19 residues. V lost 2 bases, J lost 0 bases, and 11 bases stayed unmatched. CDR3 sequence reads: CASSLTGTGVPSSYNEQFF. The DNA for the CDR3 is TGCGCCAGCAGCTTAACCGGGACAGGGGTCCCGAGCTCCTACAATGAGCAGTTCTTC.

V gene TRBV7-6 combines with J gene TRBJ1-2; 8 nucleotides match TRBD1. Per the germline V gene, CDR1 is SGHVS and CDR2 is FNYEAQ. V shed 0 bases, J shed 7 bases, and the junction held 7 bases outside the gene matches. This CDR3 spans 15 amino acids. CDR3 loop: CASSLARQGYGGYTF. The CDR3 DNA is TGTGCCAGCAGCTTAGCGAGACAGGGGTACGGTGGCTACACCTTC.

V usage is TRBV4-3 and J usage is TRBJ2-1, with unresolved D. Trimming removed 0 bases at V and 9 bases at J, with 12 bases between. Germline-derived CDR1 and CDR2 are LGHNA and YSLEER. This CDR3 has 14 residues. In DNA form, the CDR3 reads TGCGCCAGCAGCCAAGATCTGCTTTCGACTGAGCAGTTCTTC. Translation gives CASSQDLLSTEQFF.

A note on this clone: The sample holds other DNA sequences that translate to the same CDR3. This chain uses TRBV29-1 with TRBJ1-1, with 10 bases fitting TRBD1. Trimming took 1 base from V and 3 from J; bases not matched to a gene: 5. There are 15 residues in the CDR3. The germline V gene encodes CDR1 SQVTM and CDR2 ANQGSEA. The CDR3 sequence is CSVEGDRGLDTEAFF. CDR3 DNA: TGCAGCGTTGAAGGGGACAGGGGCCTTGACACTGAAGCTTTCTTT.